This paragraph covers one TCR beta chain sequence. What it binds is unknown. One junction end disagrees with the germline gene, perhaps due to a read error. The data belong to a study of graft-versus-host responses after intestinal transplantation. Regarding the study as a whole: Among circulating GvH clones, peak levels were associated with early post-transplant declines in HvG clones.

Sequencing was performed with immunoSEQ multiplex PCR; in TCRdb, only in-frame clones are kept and a portion is missing. Altogether about 45,000 clones are present, roughly 90% being singletons, with the ten largest covering about 4.4%. Germline V CDR1 and CDR2: SGHTA, FQGTGA. CDR3 length equals 12 residues. The rearrangement links TRBV7-3 to TRBJ2-7; D not resolved. Here the sequenced sample was PBMCs, taken 524 days after transplant. The receptor's source is a human patient who received an intestinal transplant, so some T cells may come from the graft donor. CDR3 bases: TGTGCCAGCAGCTTAGATCGTGGAACTTTAATCTTC. Translating it yields CASSLDRGTLIF.